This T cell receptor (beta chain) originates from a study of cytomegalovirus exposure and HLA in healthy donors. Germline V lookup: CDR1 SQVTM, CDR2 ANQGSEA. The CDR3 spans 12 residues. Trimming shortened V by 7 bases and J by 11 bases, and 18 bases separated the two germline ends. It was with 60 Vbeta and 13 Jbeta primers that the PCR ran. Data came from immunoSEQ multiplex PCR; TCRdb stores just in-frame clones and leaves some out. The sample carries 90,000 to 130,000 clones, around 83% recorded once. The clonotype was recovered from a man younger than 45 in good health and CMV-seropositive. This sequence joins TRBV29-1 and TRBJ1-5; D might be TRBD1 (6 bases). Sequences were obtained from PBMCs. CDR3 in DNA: TGCAGCGGTAACCTAGAGGGGGGGACCCAGCATTTT. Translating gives CSGNLEGGTQHF.